Below, 27 T cell receptor beta chains from the same sample are listed, as sequenced in a study of T-cell reconstitution after alpha-beta-depleted transplantation in children. For TCRbeta, the library was prepared with unique molecular identifiers. Using its own MiXCR run on the PCR reads, TCRdb lists one record per CDR3 protein. The repertoire holds some 530,000 distinct CDR3 sequences, with about 12% as singletons. This sample comprised PBMCs from the stem cell graft donor, obtained from the stem cell graft. All receptors come from a human donor who donated a stem cell graft to a child with combined immunodeficiency.

This clonotype was seen repeatedly, ten times or more. The chain carries TRBV27 and TRBJ2-1; D call uncertain. Germline assignment: CDR1 MNHEY and CDR2 SMNVEV (reference sequence). V shed 5 bases and J shed 8 bases, with 7 bases lying between them. CDR3 length: 11 amino acids. Here the CDR3 DNA reads TGTGCCAGCAGTAGTAGGTATGAGCAGTTCTTC. As protein: CASSSRYEQFF.

Many counts were recorded for this clonotype. V and J are TRBV28 and TRBJ2-3; TRBD1 is a possible D gene (6 bases). Germline V gives CDR1 MDHEN, CDR2 SYDVKM. The CDR3 length is 14 residues. Between the trimmed V and J ends, which lost 3 bases and 5 bases, there was a span of 12 bases. This CDR3 is CASSFTGTLDTQYF. The CDR3 DNA follows: TGTGCCAGCAGTTTCACCGGGACACTAGATACGCAGTATTTT.

This clonotype turned up a few times. This chain connects TRBV6-5 to TRBJ2-7; 15 bases match TRBD2. Germline CDR1 is MNHEY and CDR2 is SVGAGI. With V trimmed by 1 base and J by 7 bases, 2 bases remained unmatched. There are 15 residues in the CDR3. The CDR3 is CASSYLGLAGGEQYF. The CDR3 DNA follows: TGTGCCAGCAGTTACTTAGGACTAGCGGGGGGGGAGCAGTACTTC.

This clonotype was detected only a few times. V usage is TRBV20-1 and J usage is TRBJ1-1, with a weak D call TRBD1 (6 bases). There are 14 residues in the CDR3. From germline, CDR1 is DFQATT and CDR2 SNEGSKA (reference sequence). V lost 3 bases, J lost 5 bases, and 16 bases lay in between. The CDR3 DNA follows: TGCAGTGCTAGCAACAGGGTAGTTGGTACTGAAGCTTTCTTT. The encoded protein is CSASNRVVGTEAFF.

This chain connects TRBV6-2 or TRBV6-3 to TRBJ2-7; 15 nucleotides line up with TRBD2. CDR3 size: 16 residues. The ends lost 7 bases at V and 3 bases at J; junction bases unmatched: 7. Germline-derived CDR1 and CDR2 are MNHEY and SVGEGT. This CDR3 is CASNGLAGGKIYEQYF. DNA of the CDR3: TGTGCCAGCAATGGACTAGCGGGAGGGAAAATCTACGAGCAGTACTTC.

There are many counts of this clonotype. The chain employs TRBV10-3 and TRBJ2-6; D remains unclear. The CDR3 runs 16 residues. The ends were cut back, 4 bases at V and 0 bases at J, with 10 bases in the middle. Germline loops: CDR1 ENHRY, CDR2 SYGVKD. DNA for the CDR3: TGTGCCATCAGTGGGCAGGCTAGCTCTGGGGCCAACGTCCTGACTTTC. Translated: CAISGQASSGANVLTF.

At least ten counts were recorded for this clonotype. The chain recombines TRBV12-3 or TRBV12-4 with TRBJ1-5; D is possibly TRBD1 (5 bases). The V end was cut by 5 bases, the J end by 1 base, with 9 bases between. The CDR3 sequence is 14 residues long. The CDR3 nucleotides read TGTGCCAGCAGTCGCGACAGAAGCAATCAGCCCCAGCATTTT. Translation: CASSRDRSNQPQHF.

This clonotype was counted only a few times. The V gene is TRBV3-1, the J gene TRBJ2-1; D gene ambiguous. The CDR3 has 13 residues. V was pared by 4 bases and J by 5 bases, with 9 bases between. From germline, CDR1 is LGHDT and CDR2 YNNKEL (reference sequence). CDR3 sequence: CASSPHRDNEQFF. CDR3 nucleotide sequence: TGTGCCAGCAGCCCCCACCGAGACAATGAGCAGTTCTTC.

V is TRBV5-6 and J is TRBJ2-3; D gene ambiguous. V lost 2 bases and J 0 bases, leaving 10 bases between the germline ends. Per the germline V gene, CDR1 is SGHDT and CDR2 is YYEEEE. The CDR3 sequence is 15 residues long. The CDR3 is CASSLLLPSTDTQYF. In DNA form, the CDR3 reads TGTGCCAGCAGCTTACTGCTTCCTAGCACAGATACGCAGTATTTT.

The chain employs TRBV2 and TRBJ1-3, with D perhaps matching TRBD1 (5 bases). Trimming took 4 bases from V and 9 from J, leaving 13 bases between them. This CDR3 is 13 amino acids long. Germline CDR1 SNHLY, CDR2 FYNNEI. This CDR3 is CASSGGVGTTIYF. CDR3 DNA sequence: TGTGCCAGCAGTGGGGGCGTTGGGACCACCATATATTTT.

A few counts support this clonotype. The rearrangement uses TRBV12-3 or TRBV12-4 and TRBJ2-3; D might be TRBD2 (5 bases). This CDR3 comprises 15 residues. Trimming left V 4 bases short and J 2 bases short, with 13 bases between. CDR3 region: CASSWGEATTDTQYF. CDR3 coding DNA: TGTGCCAGCAGTTGGGGAGAAGCCACCACAGATACGCAGTATTTT.

At least ten counts were recorded for this clonotype. The CDR3 protein is CASSYPSQGQETQYF. The CDR3 nucleotides read TGTGCCAGCAGTTACCCGAGCCAGGGCCAAGAGACCCAGTACTTC. The V and J genes are TRBV6-5 and TRBJ2-5; D is possibly TRBD1 (5 bases). Deletions cut 2 bases from V and 1 base from J, with 11 bases between. CDR1 is MNHEY and CDR2 is SVGAGI in the germline V gene. There are 15 residues in the CDR3.

Ten or more counts support this clonotype. The rearrangement joins TRBV6-2 or TRBV6-3 to TRBJ2-3, with D possibly called TRBD1 or TRBD2 (6 bases each). V lost 0 bases to trimming and J lost 3 bases, with 10 bases between them. The CDR3 length is 15 residues. Germline V gene lookup returns CDR1 MNHEY and CDR2 SVGEGT. This CDR3 is CASSYSGGRTDTQYF. CDR3 sequence (DNA): TGTGCCAGCAGTTACTCCGGGGGCAGGACAGATACGCAGTATTTT.

This clonotype was recorded at least ten times. The CDR3 nucleotides are TGCAGTGCCGAGGACAGAAGGGACCACTACAATGAGCAGTTCTTC. Residues: CSAEDRRDHYNEQFF. The V call is TRBV20-1, the J call TRBJ2-1, with TRBD1 as a possible D gene (6 bases). V was cut by 6 bases and J by 3 bases, with 18 bases left in between. Germline V CDR1 and CDR2: DFQATT, SNEGSKA (reference sequence). The CDR3 runs 15 residues.

This clonotype has at least ten counts. A junction boundary mismatches the germline segment, possibly from a read error. V and J are TRBV12-3 or TRBV12-4 and TRBJ2-2, with 10 bases fitting TRBD2. This CDR3 region has 15 residues. As DNA, the CDR3 is TGCGCCAGCAGCTTGGGACTAGCGTCGACCGGGGAGCTGTTTTTT. This sequence encodes CASSLGLASTGELFF.

The chain uses TRBV20-1 and TRBJ2-1; D is unclear. The germline gives CDR1 DFQATT, CDR2 SNEGSKA (reference sequence). V lost 8 bases and J lost 13, with 12 bases in between. The CDR3 is made up of 9 amino acids. CDR3 sequence (DNA): TGCAGTATAGAGGTAGAACAGTTCTTC. It encodes CSIEVEQFF.

This clonotype was counted only a few times. This rearrangement joins TRBV24-1 to TRBJ2-1, with 7 bases that match TRBD2. Germline-derived CDR1 and CDR2 are KGHDR and SFDVKD. V shed 9 bases and J 2 bases; nucleotides not matched to a gene: 6. This CDR3 has 14 residues. CDR3 DNA: TGTGCCACCGGGGTAGCGGGTACCTACAATGAGCAGTTCTTC. It codes for CATGVAGTYNEQFF.

J is TRBJ2-5 and V is TRBV7-2; 9 bases match TRBD1. Germline CDR1 SGHTA, CDR2 FQGNSA. The CDR3 is 16 residues long. V was clipped by 3 bases and J by 1 base; unmatched bases: 6. CDR3 region: CASSLDRGAGQETQYF. In DNA, the CDR3 is TGTGCCAGCAGCTTGGACAGGGGCGCGGGCCAAGAGACCCAGTACTTC.

This clonotype was observed a handful of times. The chain carries TRBV15 and TRBJ1-1; 7 nucleotides match TRBD1. The CDR3 is 16 amino acids. CDR1 and CDR2 from the germline V gene are LNHNV and YYDKDF (reference sequence). V lost 0 bases to trimming and J lost 8 bases; unmatched junction nucleotides: 12. The CDR3 is CATSRDSDLSGGEAFF. The CDR3 DNA is TGTGCCACCAGCAGAGATTCCGATCTGTCAGGGGGGGAAGCTTTCTTT.

This clonotype was observed a handful of times. The chain is built from TRBV24-1 and TRBJ2-7; no reliable D call. The CDR3 length is 13 residues. From germline, CDR1 is KGHDR and CDR2 SFDVKD. The V gene lost 5 bases and the J gene lost 3 bases, with 10 bases spanning the gap. CDR3 amino acids: CATSGLDGYEQYF. In DNA, the CDR3 is TGTGCCACCAGTGGCCTGGATGGCTACGAGCAGTACTTC.

The chain employs TRBV7-9 and TRBJ2-7, with a tentative D call TRBD1 (6 bases). Trimming left V 4 bases short and J 3 bases short, with 16 bases between. Germline assignment: CDR1 SEHNR and CDR2 FQNEAQ (reference sequence). The CDR3 length is 15 residues. In nucleotides, the CDR3 is TGTGCCAGCAGCTCGACAGGCCGTTCCTACTACGAGCAGTACTTC. Encoded protein: CASSSTGRSYYEQYF.

This clonotype turned up a few times. The rearrangement joins TRBV12-3 or TRBV12-4 to TRBJ1-5; D call uncertain. The CDR3 spans 15 residues. Trimming left V 6 bases short and J 7 bases short, with 19 bases between. Written as DNA, the CDR3 is TGTGCCAGCAGCCTCGGGGTGGGCTTTCGACAGCCCCAGCATTTT. The encoded protein is CASSLGVGFRQPQHF.

This clonotype has just a few counts. The CDR3 DNA follows: TGTGCCACCAGTGGCCTAGCGGGACCCACAGATACGCAGTATTTT. Its protein is CATSGLAGPTDTQYF. The chain links TRBV24-1 to TRBJ2-3; the match to TRBD2 covers 9 bases. From germline, CDR1 is KGHDR and CDR2 SFDVKD. The CDR3 covers 15 residues. The V segment lost 5 bases and the J segment 2 bases; nucleotides outside the gene matches: 4.

This clonotype has a count of ten or more. This chain links TRBV5-5 with TRBJ2-1; 10 positions match TRBD2. Germline assignment: CDR1 SGHKS and CDR2 YYEKEE (reference sequence). This CDR3 has 17 residues. The junction had 11 bases not matched to a gene; V was cut back by 1 base and J by 7 bases. The CDR3 DNA reads as TGTGCCAGCAGCTTGATAACCGCAGCTAGCGGGAGTAATGAGCAGTTCTTC. Encoded protein: CASSLITAASGSNEQFF. The full variable domain, completed using reference TRBV5-5 and TRBJ2-1, is DAGVTQSPTHLIKTRGQQVTLRCSPISGHKSVSWYQQVLGQGPQFIFQYYEKEERGRGNFPDRFSARQFPNYSSELNVNALLLGDSALYLCASSLITAASGSNEQFFGPGTRLTVL.

This clonotype was counted between two and nine times. The V call is TRBV7-2, the J call TRBJ2-5; perhaps D is TRBD1 or TRBD2 (5 bases each). The germline CDR1 and CDR2 sequences are SGHTA and FQGNSA. The CDR3 length is 14 residues. Trimming took 2 bases from V and 5 from J, leaving 12 bases between them. The CDR3 region is CASSLFRERETQYF. As DNA, the CDR3 is TGTGCCAGCAGCTTATTCAGGGAGAGGGAGACCCAGTACTTC.

Written as DNA, the CDR3 is TGCAGTGCTAACCTGAACGAAGGGAACACTGAAGCTTTCTTT. Translating gives CSANLNEGNTEAFF. The chain is built from TRBV20-1 and TRBJ1-1; D is undetermined. V dropped 4 bases and J dropped 1 base, with 13 bases sitting between them. The CDR3 totals 14 residues. CDR1 is DFQATT, CDR2 SNEGSKA, per germline (reference sequence).

This clonotype was found a few times. This chain connects TRBV6-1 to TRBJ2-1, with 7 bases identical to TRBD2. CDR3 length: 15 amino acids. Looked up from germline, CDR1 is MNHNS and CDR2 is SASEGT. J gave up 10 bases and V 1 base, and 10 bases lay outside the gene matches. CDR3: CASSEVWTRKGEQFF. The CDR3 DNA follows: TGTGCCAGCAGTGAAGTTTGGACTAGGAAGGGGGAGCAGTTCTTC.